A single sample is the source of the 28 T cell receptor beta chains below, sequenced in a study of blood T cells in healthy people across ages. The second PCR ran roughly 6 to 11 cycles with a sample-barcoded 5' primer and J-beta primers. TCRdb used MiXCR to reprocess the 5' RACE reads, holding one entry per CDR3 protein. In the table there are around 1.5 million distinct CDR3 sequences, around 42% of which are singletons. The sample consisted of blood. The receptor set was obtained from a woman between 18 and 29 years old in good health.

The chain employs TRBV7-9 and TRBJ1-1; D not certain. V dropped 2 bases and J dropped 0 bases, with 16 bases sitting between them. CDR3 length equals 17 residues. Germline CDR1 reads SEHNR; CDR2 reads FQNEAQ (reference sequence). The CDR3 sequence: CASSLFGLSGMNTEAFF. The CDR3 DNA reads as TGTGCCAGCAGCTTATTTGGGCTTTCGGGAATGAACACTGAAGCTTTCTTT.

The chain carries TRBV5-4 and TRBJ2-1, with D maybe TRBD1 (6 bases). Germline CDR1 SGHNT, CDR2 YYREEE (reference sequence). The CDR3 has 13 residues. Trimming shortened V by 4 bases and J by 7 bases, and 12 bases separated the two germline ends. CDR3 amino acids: CASSLTGPNEQFF. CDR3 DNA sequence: TGTGCCAGCAGCCTTACAGGGCCAAATGAGCAGTTCTTC.

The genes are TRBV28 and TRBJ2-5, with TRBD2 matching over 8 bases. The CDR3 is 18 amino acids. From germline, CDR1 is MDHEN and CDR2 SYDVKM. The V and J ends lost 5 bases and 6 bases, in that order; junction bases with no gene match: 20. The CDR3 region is CASSKFPARRSGVKTQYF. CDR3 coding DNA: TGTGCCAGCAGTAAATTCCCGGCCCGTCGTAGCGGGGTAAAGACCCAGTACTTC. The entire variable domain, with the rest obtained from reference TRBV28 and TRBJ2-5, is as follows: DVKVTQSSRYLVKRTGEKVFLECVQDMDHENMFWYRQDPGLGLRLIYFSYDVKMKEKGDIPEGYSVSREKKERFSLILESASTNQTSMYLCASSKFPARRSGVKTQYFGPGTRLLVL.

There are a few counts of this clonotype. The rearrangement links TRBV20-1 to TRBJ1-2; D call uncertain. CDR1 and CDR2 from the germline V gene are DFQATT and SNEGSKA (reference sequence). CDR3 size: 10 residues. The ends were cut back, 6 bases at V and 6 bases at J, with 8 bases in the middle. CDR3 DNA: TGCAGTGCAACAGCTAATGGCTACACCTTC. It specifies CSATANGYTF.

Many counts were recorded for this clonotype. The CDR3 coding sequence is TGTGCCAGCAGCTCCCGGACAGGGACCTACGAGCAGTACTTC. It is translated as CASSSRTGTYEQYF. The V gene is TRBV7-2, the J gene TRBJ2-7, with TRBD1 matching 8 bases. Losses at the gene ends were 4 bases for V and 2 bases for J; bases not matched to a gene: 4. The CDR3 is 14 amino acids. The germline gives CDR1 SGHTA, CDR2 FQGNSA. Drawing the rest from reference TRBV7-2 and TRBJ2-7, the complete variable domain is GAGVSQSPSNKVTEKGKDVELRCDPISGHTALYWYRQSLGQGLEFLIYFQGNSAPDKSGLPSDRFSAERTGGSVSTLTIQRTQQEDSAVYLCASSSRTGTYEQYFGPGTRLTVT.

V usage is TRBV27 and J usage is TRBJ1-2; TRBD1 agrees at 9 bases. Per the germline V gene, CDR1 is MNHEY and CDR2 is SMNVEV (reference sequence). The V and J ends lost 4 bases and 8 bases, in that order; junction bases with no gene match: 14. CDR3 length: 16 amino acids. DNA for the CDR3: TGTGCCAGCAGTTCCCGTCTAGACAGGGGGGTAGGCGGCTACACCTTC. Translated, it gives CASSSRLDRGVGGYTF.

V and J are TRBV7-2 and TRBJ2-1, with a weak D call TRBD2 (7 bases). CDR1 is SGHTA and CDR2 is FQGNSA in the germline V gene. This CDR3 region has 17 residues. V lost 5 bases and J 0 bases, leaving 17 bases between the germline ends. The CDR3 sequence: CASSKGGWTSSYNEQFF. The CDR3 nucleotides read TGTGCCAGCAGCAAGGGGGGGTGGACAAGCTCCTACAATGAGCAGTTCTTC.

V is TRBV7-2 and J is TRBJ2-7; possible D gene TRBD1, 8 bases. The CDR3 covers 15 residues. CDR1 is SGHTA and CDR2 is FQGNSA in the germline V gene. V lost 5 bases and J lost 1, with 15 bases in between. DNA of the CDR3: TGTGCCAGCAGCCCAACAGGGGGGGGATCCTACGAGCAGTACTTC. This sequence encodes CASSPTGGGSYEQYF.

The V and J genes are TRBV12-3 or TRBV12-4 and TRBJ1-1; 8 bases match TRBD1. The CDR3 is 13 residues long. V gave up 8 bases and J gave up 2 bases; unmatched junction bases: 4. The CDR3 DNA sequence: TGTGCCAGCCGGGACAGGTCTAACACTGAAGCTTTCTTT. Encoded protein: CASRDRSNTEAFF.

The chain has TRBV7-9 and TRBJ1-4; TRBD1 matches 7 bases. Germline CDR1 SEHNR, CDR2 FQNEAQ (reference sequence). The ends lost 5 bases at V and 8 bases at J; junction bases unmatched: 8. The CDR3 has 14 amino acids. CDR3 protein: CASSKQGSLEKLFF. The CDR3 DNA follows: TGTGCCAGCAGCAAACAGGGGTCGCTCGAAAAACTGTTTTTT.

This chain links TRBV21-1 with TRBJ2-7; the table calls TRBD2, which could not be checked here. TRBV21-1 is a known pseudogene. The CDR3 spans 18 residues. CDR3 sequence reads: CASSKVQNSSGSSYEQYF. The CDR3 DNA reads TGTGCCAGCAGCAAAGTACAGAATTCTAGCGGGAGCTCCTACGAGCAGTACTTC.

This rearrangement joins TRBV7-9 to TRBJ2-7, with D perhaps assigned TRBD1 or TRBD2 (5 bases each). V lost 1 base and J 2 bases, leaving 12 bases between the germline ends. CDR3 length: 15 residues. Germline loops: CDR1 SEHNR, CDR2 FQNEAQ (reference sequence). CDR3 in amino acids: CASSLEGDVAYEQYF. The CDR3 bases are TGTGCCAGCAGCTTAGAAGGGGACGTAGCCTACGAGCAGTACTTC.

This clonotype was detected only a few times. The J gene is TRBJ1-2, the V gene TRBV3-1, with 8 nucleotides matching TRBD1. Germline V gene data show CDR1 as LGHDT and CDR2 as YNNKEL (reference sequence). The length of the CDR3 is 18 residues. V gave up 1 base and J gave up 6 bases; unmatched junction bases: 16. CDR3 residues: CASSQGPTDYSGQDGYTF. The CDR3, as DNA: TGTGCCAGCAGCCAAGGTCCCACCGATTATTCGGGACAGGATGGCTACACCTTC.

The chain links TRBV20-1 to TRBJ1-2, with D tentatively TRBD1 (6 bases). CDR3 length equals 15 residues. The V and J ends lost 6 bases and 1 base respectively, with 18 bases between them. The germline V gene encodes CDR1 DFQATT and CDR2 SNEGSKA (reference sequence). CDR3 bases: TGCAGTGCGCAAAGGGGGGGCACAAATAACTATGGCTACACCTTC. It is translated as CSAQRGGTNNYGYTF.

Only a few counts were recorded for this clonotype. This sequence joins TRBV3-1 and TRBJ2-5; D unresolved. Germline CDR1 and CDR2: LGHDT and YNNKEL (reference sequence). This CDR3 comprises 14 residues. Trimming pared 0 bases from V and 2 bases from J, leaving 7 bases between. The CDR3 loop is CASSQDTVQETQYF. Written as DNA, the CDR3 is TGTGCCAGCAGCCAAGATACCGTGCAAGAGACCCAGTACTTC.

The CDR3 spells CASSQETSGRAPYEQYF. The CDR3 nucleotides read TGTGCCAGCAGCCAGGAAACTAGCGGGAGGGCCCCCTACGAGCAGTACTTC. The chain carries TRBV3-1 and TRBJ2-7; 13 positions agree with TRBD2. V lost 3 bases to trimming and J lost 2 bases; unmatched junction nucleotides: 7. The CDR3 spans 17 residues. From germline, CDR1 is LGHDT and CDR2 YNNKEL (reference sequence).

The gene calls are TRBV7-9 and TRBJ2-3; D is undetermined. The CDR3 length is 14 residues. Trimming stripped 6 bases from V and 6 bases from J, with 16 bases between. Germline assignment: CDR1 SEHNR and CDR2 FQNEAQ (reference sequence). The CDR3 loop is CASRSNTGGDTQYF. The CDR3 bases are TGTGCCAGCAGGTCCAACACTGGTGGGGATACGCAGTATTTT.

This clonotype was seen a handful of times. CDR3 loop: CASSSLGTTSTDTQYF. CDR3 sequence (DNA): TGCGCCAGCAGCTCCCTGGGGACCACTAGCACAGATACGCAGTATTTT. The gene calls are TRBV5-1 and TRBJ2-3; the D call may be TRBD1 or TRBD2 (5 bases each). The CDR3 covers 16 residues. V lost 3 bases, J lost 0 bases, and 14 bases lay in between. In germline, CDR1 is SGHRS, CDR2 YFSETQ.

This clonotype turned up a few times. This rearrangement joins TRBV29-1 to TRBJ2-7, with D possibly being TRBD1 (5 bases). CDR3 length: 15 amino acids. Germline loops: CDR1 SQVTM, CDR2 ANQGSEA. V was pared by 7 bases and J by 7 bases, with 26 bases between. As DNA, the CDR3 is TGCAGCGGGTCCCAACAGGCCCACCTCTACAATGAGCAGTACTTC. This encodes CSGSQQAHLYNEQYF.

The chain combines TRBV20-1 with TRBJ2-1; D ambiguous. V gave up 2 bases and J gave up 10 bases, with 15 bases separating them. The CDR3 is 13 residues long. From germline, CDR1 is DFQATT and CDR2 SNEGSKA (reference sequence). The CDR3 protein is CSARRQTGYEQFF. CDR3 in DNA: TGCAGTGCTAGAAGACAAACCGGCTACGAGCAGTTCTTC.

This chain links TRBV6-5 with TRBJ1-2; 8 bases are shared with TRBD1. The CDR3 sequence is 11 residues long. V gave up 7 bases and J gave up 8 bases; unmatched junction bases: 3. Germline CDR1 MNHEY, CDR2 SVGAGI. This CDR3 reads CASTGQEGYTF. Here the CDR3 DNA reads TGTGCCAGCACGGGACAGGAGGGCTACACCTTC.

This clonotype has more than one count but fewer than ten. The CDR3 loop is CASKLGLAGDKETQYF. CDR3 DNA: TGTGCCAGCAAACTCGGACTAGCGGGGGACAAAGAGACCCAGTACTTC. This chain links TRBV6-1 with TRBJ2-5, with 13 positions matching TRBD2. The V and J ends lost 7 bases and 3 bases, in that order; junction bases with no gene match: 8. CDR3 length: 16 residues. Germline lookup yields CDR1 MNHNS and CDR2 SASEGT.

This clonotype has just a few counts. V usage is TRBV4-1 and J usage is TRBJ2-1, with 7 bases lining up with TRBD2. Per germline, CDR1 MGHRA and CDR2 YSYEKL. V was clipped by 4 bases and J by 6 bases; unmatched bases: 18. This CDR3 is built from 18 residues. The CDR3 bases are TGCGCCAGCAGCCTCCCCTGCTTCGTTAGGAGCGGGGCCAATGAGCAGTTCTTC. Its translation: CASSLPCFVRSGANEQFF.

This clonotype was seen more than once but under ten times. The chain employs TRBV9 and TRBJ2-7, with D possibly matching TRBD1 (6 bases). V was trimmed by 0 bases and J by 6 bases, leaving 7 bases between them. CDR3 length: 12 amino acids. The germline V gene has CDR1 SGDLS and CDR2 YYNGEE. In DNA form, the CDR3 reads TGTGCCAGCAGCGTAGGGACAGCCGAGCAGTACTTC. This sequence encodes CASSVGTAEQYF. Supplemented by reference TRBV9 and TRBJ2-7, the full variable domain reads DSGVTQTPKHLITATGQRVTLRCSPRSGDLSVYWYQQSLDQGLQFLIQYYNGEERAKGNILERFSAQQFPDLHSELNLSSLELGDSALYFCASSVGTAEQYFGPGTRLTVT.

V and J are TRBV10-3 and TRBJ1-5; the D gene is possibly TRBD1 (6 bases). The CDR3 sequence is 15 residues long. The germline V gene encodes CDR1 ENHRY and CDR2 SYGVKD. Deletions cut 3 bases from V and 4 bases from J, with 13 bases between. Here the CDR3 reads CAISDGGGTNQPQHF. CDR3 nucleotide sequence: TGTGCCATCAGTGATGGGGGGGGCACTAATCAGCCCCAGCATTTT.

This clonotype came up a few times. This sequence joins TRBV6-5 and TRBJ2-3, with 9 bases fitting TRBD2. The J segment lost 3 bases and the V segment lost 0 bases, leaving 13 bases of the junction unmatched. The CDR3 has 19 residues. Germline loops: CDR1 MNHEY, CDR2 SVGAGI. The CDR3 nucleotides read TGTGCCAGCAGTTACTCGGCGGGGGGGCGGAGCGGGAGGACAGATACGCAGTATTTT. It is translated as CASSYSAGGRSGRTDTQYF.

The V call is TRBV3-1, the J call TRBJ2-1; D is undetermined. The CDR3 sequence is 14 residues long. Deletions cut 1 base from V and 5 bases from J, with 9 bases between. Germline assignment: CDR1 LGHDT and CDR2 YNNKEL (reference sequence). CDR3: CASSQGSWDNEQFF. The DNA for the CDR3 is TGTGCCAGCAGCCAAGGGTCCTGGGACAATGAGCAGTTCTTC.

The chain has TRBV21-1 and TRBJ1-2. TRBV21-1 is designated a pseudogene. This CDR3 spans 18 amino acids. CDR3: CASSKGGSEWSLNYGYTF. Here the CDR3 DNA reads TGTGCCAGCAGCAAAGGAGGGTCGGAGTGGTCCCTTAACTATGGCTACACCTTC.